This T cell receptor beta chain was identified in a study of vaccination effects on CD4 cells after COVID-19. Study in general: All study participants received two doses of BNT162b2 or mRNA-1273 vaccine.

This clone was seen a handful of times. Its specificity is unknown. Overall study findings and caveats: Healthy vaccine recipients' vaccine-induced clones were almost all SARS-CoV-2 mono-reactive.

Before sequencing, viral peptide pools were used by the ViraFEST assay to expand antigen-specific CD4+ T cells. The authors isolated CD4+ T cells after ten to eleven days of culture. Each vaccine recipient was nucleocapsid antibody negative and had no prior SARS-CoV-2 infection. The assay was immunoSEQ multiplex PCR, and TCRdb's table has in-frame clones only and misses some. The sample records about 40,000 clones, about 66% being singletons. CDR1 MGHRA and CDR2 YSYEKL come from the germline V gene. This CDR3 is built from 17 residues. V lost 0 bases, J lost 1 base, and 5 bases stayed unmatched. The input for sequencing was CD4+ T cells from PBMCs cultured with HCoV-OC43 spike peptides, taken before COVID-19 vaccination. The subset is: HCoV-OC43 spike overlapping peptide pool stimulation. The sequence was obtained from a human donor who received a COVID-19 vaccine. This rearrangement joins TRBV4-1 to TRBJ2-7, with 11 nucleotides matching TRBD2. CDR3 DNA sequence: TGCGCCAGCAGCCAAGAGACCCGACTAGCGGGATCCTACGAGCAGTACTTC. It translates to CASSQETRLAGSYEQYF.